The next 17 T cell receptor beta chains were all read from a single sample in a study of cytomegalovirus exposure and HLA in healthy donors. The PCR had 60 Vbeta and 13 Jbeta primers. Generated by immunoSEQ multiplex PCR, the TCRdb table keeps only in-frame clones and is missing some. In the table there are fewer than 80,000 clones, about three quarters of which are singletons. The material sequenced was PBMCs. The receptors stem from a man between 18 and 35 years old in good health and CMV-seronegative.

The chain links TRBV28 to TRBJ2-1; no clear D gene. The V gene lost 5 bases and the J gene lost 7 bases, with 9 bases spanning the gap. Germline V lookup: CDR1 MDHEN, CDR2 SYDVKM. The CDR3 spans 12 residues. The CDR3, as DNA: TGTGCCAGCAGTCCCCCGAGGAATGAGCAGTTCTTC. This gives the protein CASSPPRNEQFF. Full variable domain (missing parts from reference TRBV28 and TRBJ2-1): DVKVTQSSRYLVKRTGEKVFLECVQDMDHENMFWYRQDPGLGLRLIYFSYDVKMKEKGDIPEGYSVSREKKERFSLILESASTNQTSMYLCASSPPRNEQFFGPGTRLTVL.

The chain combines TRBV10-3 with TRBJ2-5; 9 bases match TRBD2. Germline CDR1 and CDR2: ENHRY and SYGVKD. J lost 0 bases, V lost 10 bases, and 18 bases had no gene match. The CDR3 runs 18 residues. The CDR3 region is CASGEFAAGGDYQETQYF. The CDR3 coding sequence is TGTGCCAGTGGAGAATTCGCAGCGGGGGGAGATTACCAAGAGACCCAGTACTTC.

The chain joins TRBV9 to TRBJ2-5, with a possible D match to TRBD2 (5 bases). Germline CDR1 reads SGDLS; CDR2 reads YYNGEE. Trimming shortened V by 0 bases and J by 3 bases, and 6 bases separated the two germline ends. The CDR3 runs 13 residues. The CDR3 protein is CASSVEGEETQYF. The DNA of the CDR3 is TGTGCCAGCAGCGTAGAGGGAGAAGAGACCCAGTACTTC.

J is TRBJ1-1 and V is TRBV27; 7 bases match TRBD1. The V gene end was trimmed by 5 bases and the J gene end by 1 base; junction bases not matched to a gene: 16. CDR3 length: 18 amino acids. Looked up from germline, CDR1 is MNHEY and CDR2 is SMNVEV (reference sequence). In DNA, the CDR3 is TGTGCCAGCAGTCTCCCCCGTAGGAGGGGGCAAAGGAACACTGAAGCTTTCTTT. Translation: CASSLPRRRGQRNTEAFF.

The chain uses TRBV5-4 and TRBJ2-1, with D perhaps matching TRBD2 (5 bases). The V and J ends lost 2 bases and 6 bases respectively, with 18 bases between them. This CDR3 is built from 16 residues. From germline, CDR1 is SGHNT and CDR2 YYREEE (reference sequence). CDR3 amino acids: CASSLSGGGRFNEQFF. The DNA for the CDR3 is TGTGCCAGCAGCTTATCGGGTGGAGGCAGATTCAATGAGCAGTTCTTC.

The chain links TRBV11-2 to TRBJ2-3, with 9 nucleotides matching TRBD2. This CDR3 is 17 amino acids long. Germline V gene data show CDR1 as SGHAT and CDR2 as FQNNGV. The V gene end was trimmed by 2 bases and the J gene end by 2 bases; junction bases not matched to a gene: 8. For the CDR3, the DNA is TGTGCCAGCAGCTTAAGGATTGTAGCGGGGGACACAGATACGCAGTATTTT. The encoded protein is CASSLRIVAGDTDTQYF.

This clone was seen more than once but under ten times. V and J are TRBV7-2 and TRBJ2-1; the D is unclear. The germline V gene has CDR1 SGHTA and CDR2 FQGNSA. The V end lost 2 bases, the J end lost 6 bases, and 11 bases lay between the germline ends. The CDR3 length is 14 residues. The CDR3 DNA reads as TGTGCCAGCAGCTTACTGGGTAGCTTCAATGAGCAGTTCTTC. The encoded protein is CASSLLGSFNEQFF.

This rearrangement joins TRBV5-4 to TRBJ2-5; 8 bases are a match to TRBD1. This CDR3 has 17 amino acids. The V gene's germline CDR1 is SGHNT and CDR2 YYREEE (reference sequence). V shed 4 bases and J 3 bases; nucleotides not matched to a gene: 14. The CDR3 sequence is CASSRGSGTGAKETQYF. CDR3 coding DNA: TGTGCCAGCAGCCGGGGCTCTGGGACAGGCGCAAAAGAGACCCAGTACTTC.

This chain links TRBV21-1 with TRBJ2-2; the table's D call, TRBD2, has no DNA check behind it. TRBV21-1 is annotated as a pseudogene. CDR3 length equals 17 residues. The chain's CDR3 is CASSKDLAGGPAGELFF. The DNA for the CDR3 is TGTGCCAGCAGCAAAGATTTAGCGGGGGGGCCGGCCGGGGAGCTGTTTTTT.

As concerns this clone: Sequence at one end of the junction differs from germline and may be a read error. The sample contains more than one DNA sequence encoding this CDR3. The chain joins TRBV4-1 to TRBJ1-1; 8 nucleotides agree with TRBD1. The CDR3 runs 14 residues. CDR1 and CDR2 (germline): MGHRA, YSYEKL. In nucleotides, the CDR3 is TGCGCCAGTAGCCAGGGGATCGACAGGGGTGAAGCTTTCTTT. Its translation: CASSQGIDRGEAFF.

This chain connects TRBV18 to TRBJ2-3; 9 positions agree with TRBD1. V lost 4 bases to trimming and J lost 2 bases; unmatched junction nucleotides: 7. Germline V lookup: CDR1 KGHSH, CDR2 LQKENI. The CDR3 totals 16 residues. The CDR3 is CASSLRTGDYTDTQYF. The CDR3 nucleotides are TGTGCCAGCTCACTCAGGACAGGGGACTACACAGATACGCAGTATTTT.

This sequence joins TRBV5-1 and TRBJ2-5; 10 bases line up with TRBD1. The CDR3 consists of 14 residues. Germline V gene lookup returns CDR1 SGHRS and CDR2 YFSETQ. The V gene end was trimmed by 3 bases and the J gene end by 11 bases; junction bases not matched to a gene: 10. CDR3 in DNA: TGCGCCAGCAGCTGGGACAGGGGAATAGGTGAGCAGTACTTC. Its translation is CASSWDRGIGEQYF.

In its sample, this clone ranks as medium-sized. The sample contains more than one DNA sequence encoding this CDR3. This chain joins TRBV7-9 and TRBJ1-5; D gene ambiguous. Trimming cost V 1 base and J 1 base, with 5 bases left between them. Germline V gives CDR1 SEHNR, CDR2 FQNEAQ (reference sequence). The CDR3 spans 14 residues. DNA of the CDR3: TGTGCCAGCAGCTTAGGGGCCAGCAATCAGCCCCAGCATTTT. Translation: CASSLGASNQPQHF. Full variable domain (remainder filled in from reference TRBV7-9 and TRBJ1-5): DTGVSQNPRHKITKRGQNVTFRCDPISEHNRLYWYRQTLGQGPEFLTYFQNEAQLEKSRLLSDRFSAERPKGSFSTLEIQRTEQGDSAMYLCASSLGASNQPQHFGDGTRLSIL.

V is TRBV19 and J is TRBJ1-5; D ambiguous. This CDR3 contains 16 residues. Trimming took off 0 bases at V and 4 bases at J, with 13 bases between the two ends. In germline, CDR1 is LNHDA, CDR2 SQIVND (reference sequence). The CDR3 DNA reads as TGTGCCAGTAGTATAGAGGGCAGTAGAAAAAATCAGCCCCAGCATTTT. Protein sequence: CASSIEGSRKNQPQHF.

CDR3: CSVAGGSNQPQHF. CDR3 bases: TGCAGCGTTGCAGGGGGTAGCAATCAGCCCCAGCATTTT. This sequence joins TRBV29-1 and TRBJ1-5, with 7 bases fitting TRBD1. This CDR3 comprises 13 residues. Per the germline V gene, CDR1 is SQVTM and CDR2 is ANQGSEA. The V gene end was trimmed by 4 bases and the J gene end by 0 bases; junction bases not matched to a gene: 0.

The chain combines TRBV2 with TRBJ2-2; 15 nucleotides align to TRBD2. Germline CDR1 SNHLY, CDR2 FYNNEI. V lost 5 bases and J lost 0; bases outside the gene matches: 1. The CDR3 covers 17 residues. The CDR3 here is CASSWTSGGANTGELFF. The CDR3 region has the DNA TGTGCCAGCAGTTGGACTAGCGGGGGGGCGAACACCGGGGAGCTGTTTTTT.

The V and J genes are TRBV18 and TRBJ1-2; 9 bases are shared with TRBD1. The CDR3 has 14 residues. The V gene's germline CDR1 is KGHSH and CDR2 LQKENI. V lost 4 bases and J lost 6; bases outside the gene matches: 6. CDR3 nucleotides: TGTGCCAGCTCACAATCCGGGACAGGGAATGGCTACACCTTC. Translation: CASSQSGTGNGYTF.